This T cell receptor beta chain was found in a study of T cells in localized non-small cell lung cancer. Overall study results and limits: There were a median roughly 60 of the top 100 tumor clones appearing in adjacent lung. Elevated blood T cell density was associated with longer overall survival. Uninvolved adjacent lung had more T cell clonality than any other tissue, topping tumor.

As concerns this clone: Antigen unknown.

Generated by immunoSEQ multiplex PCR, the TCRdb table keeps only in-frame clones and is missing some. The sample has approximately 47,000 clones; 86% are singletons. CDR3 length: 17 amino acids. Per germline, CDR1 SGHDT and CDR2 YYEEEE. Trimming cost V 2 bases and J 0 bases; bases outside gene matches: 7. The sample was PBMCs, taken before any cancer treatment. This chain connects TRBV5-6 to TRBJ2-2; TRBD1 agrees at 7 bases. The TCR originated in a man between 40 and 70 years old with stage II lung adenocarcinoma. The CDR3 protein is CASSFPEGAPNTGELFF. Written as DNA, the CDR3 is TGTGCCAGCAGCTTTCCTGAGGGGGCGCCGAACACCGGGGAGCTGTTTTTT.